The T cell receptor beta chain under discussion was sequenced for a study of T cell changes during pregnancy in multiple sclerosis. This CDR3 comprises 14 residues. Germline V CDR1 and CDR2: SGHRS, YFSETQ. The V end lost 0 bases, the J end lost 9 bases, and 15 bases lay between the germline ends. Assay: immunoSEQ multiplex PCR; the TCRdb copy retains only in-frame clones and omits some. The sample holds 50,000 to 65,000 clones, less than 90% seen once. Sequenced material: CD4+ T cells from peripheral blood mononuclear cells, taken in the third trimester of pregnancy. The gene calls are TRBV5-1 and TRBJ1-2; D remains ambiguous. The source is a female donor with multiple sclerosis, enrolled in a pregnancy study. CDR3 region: CASSLERSYVSYTF. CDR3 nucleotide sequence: TGCGCCAGCAGCTTGGAACGGTCCTATGTTAGCTACACCTTC.